This T cell receptor beta chain is from a study of shared clonotypes between healthy human individuals. Overall study findings and caveats: Generation of non-shared clonotypes was less probable than generation of clonotypes shared by all four donors. What naive subsets generally showed was a larger estimated richness than memory subsets showed. Of the naive CD4 clonotypes, around 4.8% were shared across several donors.

Evenly divided among several immunoSEQ plates was the genomic DNA of each subset. Assay: immunoSEQ multiplex PCR; the TCRdb copy retains only in-frame clones and omits some. This sample has around 560,000 clones, with approximately 95% found just once. Germline loops: CDR1 MDHEN, CDR2 SYDVKM. The V and J ends lost 5 bases and 0 bases respectively, with 10 bases between them. The CDR3 spans 14 residues. CD45RO-negative, CCR7-positively selected cells formed the naive CD8 fraction, excluding terminally differentiated effector memory CD45RA+ cells. Points on this clone: Its antigen is currently unknown.

Material for sequencing was naive CD8+ T cells sorted from blood. The chain is built from TRBV28 and TRBJ2-5; possible D gene TRBD2, 6 bases. This sequence was found in a woman aged 25-40 years in good health. The CDR3 protein is CASSRRVNQETQYF. DNA of the CDR3: TGTGCCAGCAGTCGGAGGGTTAACCAAGAGACCCAGTACTTC.